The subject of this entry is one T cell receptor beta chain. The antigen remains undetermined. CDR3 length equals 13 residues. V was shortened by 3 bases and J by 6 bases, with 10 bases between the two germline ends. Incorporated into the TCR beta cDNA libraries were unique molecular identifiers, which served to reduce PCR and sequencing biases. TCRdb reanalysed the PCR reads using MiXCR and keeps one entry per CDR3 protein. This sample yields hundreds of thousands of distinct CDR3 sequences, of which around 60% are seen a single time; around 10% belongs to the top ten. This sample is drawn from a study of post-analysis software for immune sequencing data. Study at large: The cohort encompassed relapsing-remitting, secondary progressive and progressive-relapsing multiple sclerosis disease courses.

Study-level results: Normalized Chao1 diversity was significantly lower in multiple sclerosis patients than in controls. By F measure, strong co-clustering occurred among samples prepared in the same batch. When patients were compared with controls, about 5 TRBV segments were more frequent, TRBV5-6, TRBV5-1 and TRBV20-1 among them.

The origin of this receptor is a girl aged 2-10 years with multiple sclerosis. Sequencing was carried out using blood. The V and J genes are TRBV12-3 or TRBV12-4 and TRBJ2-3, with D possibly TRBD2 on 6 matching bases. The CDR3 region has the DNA TGTGCCAGCAGTTTGCGGGGAATGGATACGCAGTATTTT. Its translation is CASSLRGMDTQYF.